This entry features one TCR beta chain sequence. It has no known antigen specificity. Per-base qualities were not stored, and no clone one base away is much larger. The sample's time point label, in plain terms: baseline, week 1 (first vaccination visit). The treatment or condition label corresponds to: pre-vaccination baseline after standard-of-care therapy. All donors had newly diagnosed IDH1-mutant astrocytomas of WHO grade 3 or 4 that showed loss of nuclear ATRX. The samples were drawn from NOA16, a multicentre, single-arm, open-label phase I trial in Germany that tested a mutant IDH1 peptide vaccine in humans for the first time. For immunogenicity testing, the blood drawn at visit V03 was used as the baseline sample. Genomic DNA for TCRB sequencing was isolated from EDTA blood with the DNeasy Blood and Tissue Kit. Spanning cysteine to phenylalanine, the CDR3 consists of 16 amino acids. The read is trimmed to its CDR3 DNA, 48 bases read in frame from base 1. Trimming accounts for 5 bases at V and 2 bases at J, while the number of junction bases matched to no gene is 8. The germline V gene (reference sequence) specifies SEHNR as CDR1 and FQNEAQ as CDR2.

The data were obtained in a study of a mutant IDH1 vaccine in newly diagnosed glioma (dated by TCRdb to the early 2020s). General notes on the study: Of the 32 patients who were treated, around 62% were male and around 40% were female, and the mean age was around 43 years. Prior to enrollment, patients had been given standard therapy consisting of radiotherapy alone, temozolomide alone, or radiochemotherapy with temozolomide, with the combination given to most patients. Peripheral blood was collected at six visits: V03 (baseline), V05, V07, V10, V12 and V13. Longitudinal TCRB deep sequencing was done for about two dozen treated patients, wherever samples were available for exploratory analyses.

Broad study findings and their caveats: According to the authors, sample limitations meant that analyses of patient blood samples could not be reproduced. Selection of PBMC samples for TCRB deep sequencing was based on availability. Changes in the top peripheral T cell clonotypes picked up by TCRB sequencing did not appear to be linked to pseudoprogression. Immune responses induced by the vaccine were seen in approximately 93% of patients across multiple MHC alleles.

The method was the immunoSEQ multiplex PCR assay. Rearranged TCR beta chain sequences were amplified using the hsTCRB Kit according to the manufacturer's protocol. An Illumina MiSeq was used to sequence the TCRB libraries. In the original analysis: The kit vendor's proprietary platform handled demultiplexing, trimming and gene mapping. In TCRdb, the immuneACCESS table is reduced to in-frame sequences with V and J assigned. These tables do not hold every clone; where another copy was compared, an unresolved V gene accounts for under half, and the others remain unexplained. Clone size and the V and J calls come from that table; the DNA yielded D and trimming. Present in this sample are some 100,000 clones, roughly four fifths of which were seen just once. Around 7.4% of the sample lies in the top ten.

This receptor was obtained from a woman in her forties or fifties with glioma. The V and J segments used are TRBV7-9 and TRBJ1-1; 10 bases in between match TRBD1. The sample was PBMCs, taken from a glioma patient treated with radiotherapy, temozolomide or both. At the DNA level, the sequence is TGTGCCAGCAGCATTCAGACAGGGGGCCTAAACACTGAAGCTTTCTTT. Its protein reads: CASSIQTGGLNTEAFF. Extended through the reference TRBV7-9 and TRBJ1-1 proteins, this CDR3 yields the full variable domain: DTGVSQNPRHKITKRGQNVTFRCDPISEHNRLYWYRQTLGQGPEFLTYFQNEAQLEKSRLLSDRFSAERPKGSFSTLEIQRTEQGDSAMYLCASSIQTGGLNTEAFFGQGTRLTVV.